This TCR beta chain was documented in a study of T cell responses to AZD1222 COVID-19 vaccine. Study-wide background: Samples with a second dose at about 4 or about 12 weeks were pooled together. General study points: Clonal diversity was possibly underestimated, and white British individuals and females predominated among donors. Sampling that yielded the repertoires occurred only after the peak T cell response. Vaccine-related CD4 TCRs covered spike, predominating at 160-218 and 743-854.

Concerning this clone: Its specificity is unknown.

The germline V gene encodes CDR1 LGHNA and CDR2 YNFKEQ. CDR3 length equals 16 residues. Trimming removed 1 base at V and 7 bases at J, with 14 bases between. Sequencing was performed with immunoSEQ multiplex PCR; in TCRdb, only in-frame clones are kept and a portion is missing. Among approximately 160,000 clones listed, approximately 88% were seen once. The starting material was peripheral blood, obtained on day 0 of AZD1222 vaccination. The chain has TRBV4-2 and TRBJ1-6; D is undetermined. This sequence was found in an adult in good health. CDR3 sequence: CASSQGPLVGNSPLHF. The CDR3 nucleotides are TGTGCCAGCAGCCAAGGACCCCTAGTTGGGAATTCACCCCTCCACTTT.